The entry below gives a single T cell receptor beta chain sequence along with its context. The antigen is undetermined. Single TCR cDNA molecules each had their own unique molecular identifier. TCRdb analysed the 5' RACE reads with MiXCR anew, one entry per CDR3 protein. There are some 100,000 distinct CDR3 sequences in the sample; approximately 8.9% occur only once, and roughly 7.2% lies in the top ten. The time point here: sample taken at primary tumor resection. From tumor, nontumor lung or frozen PBMC, whole RNA was taken unsorted for sequencing. Patients with untreated early-stage non-small cell lung cancer, numbering 72, were the donors. There are 11 residues in the CDR3. Germline V lookup: CDR1 SNHLY, CDR2 FYNNEI. V was clipped by 6 bases and J by 7 bases, with 7 bases between them. These data originate in a study of spatial heterogeneity in lung cancer. About the research overall: Consistently, beta-chain sequences turned up in larger numbers than alpha-chain sequences did. General study points: Blood showed ubiquitous tumor TCRs more often at resection than at routine follow-up.

V gene TRBV2 combines with J gene TRBJ2-4, with a possible D match to TRBD1 (6 bases). This receptor was taken from a male donor with early-stage non-small cell lung cancer. Sequences were derived from PBMCs, sampled at surgery. CDR3 residues: CASRTGNIQYF. CDR3 nucleotides: TGTGCCAGCAGAACAGGGAACATTCAGTACTTC.